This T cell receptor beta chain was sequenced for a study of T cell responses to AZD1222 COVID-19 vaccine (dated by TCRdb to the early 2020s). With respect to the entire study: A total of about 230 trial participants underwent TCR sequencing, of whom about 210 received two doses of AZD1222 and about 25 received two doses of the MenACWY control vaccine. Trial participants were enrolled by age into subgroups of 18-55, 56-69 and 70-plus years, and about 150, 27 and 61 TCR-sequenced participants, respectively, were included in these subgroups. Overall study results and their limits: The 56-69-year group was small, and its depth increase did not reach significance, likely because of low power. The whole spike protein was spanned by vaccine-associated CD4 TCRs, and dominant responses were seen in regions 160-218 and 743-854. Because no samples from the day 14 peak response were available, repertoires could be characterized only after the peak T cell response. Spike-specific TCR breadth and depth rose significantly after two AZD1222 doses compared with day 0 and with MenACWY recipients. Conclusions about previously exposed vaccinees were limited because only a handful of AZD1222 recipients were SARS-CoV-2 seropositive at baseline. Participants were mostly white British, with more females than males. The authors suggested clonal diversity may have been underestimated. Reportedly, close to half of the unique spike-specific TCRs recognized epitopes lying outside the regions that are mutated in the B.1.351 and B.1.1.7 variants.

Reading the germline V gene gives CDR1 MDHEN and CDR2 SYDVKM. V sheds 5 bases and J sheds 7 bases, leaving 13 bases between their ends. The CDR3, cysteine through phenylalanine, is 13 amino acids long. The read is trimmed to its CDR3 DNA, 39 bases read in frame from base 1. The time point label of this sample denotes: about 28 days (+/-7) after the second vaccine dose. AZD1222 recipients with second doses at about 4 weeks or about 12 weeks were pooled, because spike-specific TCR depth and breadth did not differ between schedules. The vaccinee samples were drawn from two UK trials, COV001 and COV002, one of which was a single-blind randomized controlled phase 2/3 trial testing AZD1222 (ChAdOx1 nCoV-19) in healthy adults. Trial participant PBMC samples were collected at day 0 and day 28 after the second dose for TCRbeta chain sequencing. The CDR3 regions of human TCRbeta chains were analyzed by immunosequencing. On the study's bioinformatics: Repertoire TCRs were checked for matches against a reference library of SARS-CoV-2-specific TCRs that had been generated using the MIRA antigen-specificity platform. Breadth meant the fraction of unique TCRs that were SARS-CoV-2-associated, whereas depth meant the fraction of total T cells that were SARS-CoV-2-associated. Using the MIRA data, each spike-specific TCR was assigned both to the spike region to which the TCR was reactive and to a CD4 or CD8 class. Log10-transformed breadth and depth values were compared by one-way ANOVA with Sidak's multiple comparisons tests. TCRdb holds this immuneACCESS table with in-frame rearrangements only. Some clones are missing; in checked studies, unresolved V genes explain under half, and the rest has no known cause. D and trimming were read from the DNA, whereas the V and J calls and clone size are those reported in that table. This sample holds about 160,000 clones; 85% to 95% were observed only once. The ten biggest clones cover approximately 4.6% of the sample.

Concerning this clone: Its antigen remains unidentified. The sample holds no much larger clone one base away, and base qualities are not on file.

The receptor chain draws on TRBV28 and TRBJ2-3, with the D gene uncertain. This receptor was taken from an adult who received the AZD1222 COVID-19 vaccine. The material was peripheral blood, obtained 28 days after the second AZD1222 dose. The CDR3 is CASSATWANTQYF. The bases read TGTGCCAGCAGTGCGACGTGGGCCAATACGCAGTATTTT.